The clone carrying this TCR beta chain was recorded at least ten times. These data are taken from a study of regulatory T cells in long-lasting Graves disease. Trimming took 5 bases from V and 2 from J, leaving 17 bases between them. Germline V CDR1 and CDR2: SGHAT, FQNNGV. The CDR3 extends over 16 amino acids. HTBI primers from iRepertoire and Arm-PCR of CDR3 regions yielded the TCR beta libraries. TCRdb redid the calling of the multiplex PCR reads with MiXCR, one entry per CDR3 protein. The top ten clones hold approximately 17% of a sample with a few hundred thousand distinct CDR3 sequences, about 14% of them seen once. Time point denoted: newly diagnosed GD, antithyroid drugs for less than 3 months. The TCR library used RNA extracted from PBMCs. This sample also belongs to another study, concerning T cells in Graves' hyperthyroidism and ophthalmopathy.

This chain joins TRBV11-2 and TRBJ2-3; D call uncertain. This sequence was found in a woman aged 50 to 60 with Graves disease. This material consisted of peripheral blood mononuclear cells (PBMCs), taken at new diagnosis, from a patient treated with antithyroid drugs. The CDR3 here is CASSPTGGSPTDTQYF. CDR3 nucleotides: TGTGCCAGCAGCCCTACTGGTGGCTCCCCCACAGATACGCAGTATTTT.